These T cell receptor beta chains were read from a single sample in a study of shared clonotypes between healthy human individuals. The repertoire was sequenced with immunoSEQ multiplex PCR; TCRdb's copy has only in-frame clones and lacks some. The data show hundreds of thousands of clones, around 74% seen once. Sequencing was performed on memory CD4+ T cells sorted from blood. Source of these receptors: a woman in her twenties or thirties in good health. Both conserved end residues are part of each CDR3. Fields, in order: V gene, D gene, J gene, clone size, CDR3 protein, CDR3 DNA. D genes are given only for firm matches. Not every row has a clone size; where given, it reads once, few, many or a size class.

V gene: TRBV29-1; D gene: TRBD1; J gene: TRBJ1-2; clone size: few; CDR3 protein: CSVDTTSQGAYGYTF; CDR3 DNA: TGCAGCGTTGACACCACCTCCCAGGGGGCGTATGGCTACACCTTC
V gene: TRBV19; D gene: -; J gene: TRBJ1-1; clone size: -; CDR3 protein: CASSIGKGTEAFF; CDR3 DNA: TGTGCCAGTAGTATAGGGAAAGGGACTGAAGCTTTCTTT
V gene: TRBV4-1; D gene: -; J gene: TRBJ1-2; clone size: -; CDR3 protein: CASSQDESYGYTF; CDR3 DNA: TGCGCCAGCAGCCAAGACGAAAGCTATGGCTACACCTTC
V gene: TRBV4-1; D gene: -; J gene: TRBJ2-7; clone size: -; CDR3 protein: CASSQEVETGQYF; CDR3 DNA: TGCGCCAGCAGCCAAGAGGTCGAAACAGGGCAGTACTTC
V gene: TRBV21-1; D gene: -; J gene: TRBJ1-4; clone size: few; CDR3 protein: CASSFIEKLFF; CDR3 DNA: TGTGCCAGCAGCTTTATTGAAAAACTGTTTTTT
V gene: TRBV5-1; D gene: -; J gene: TRBJ2-3; clone size: -; CDR3 protein: CASSFGGGRTDTQYF; CDR3 DNA: TGCGCCAGCAGCTTCGGCGGGGGCCGCACAGATACGCAGTATTTT
V gene: TRBV5-1; D gene: -; J gene: TRBJ1-4; clone size: -; CDR3 protein: CASSLDEGSRLGKLFF; CDR3 DNA: TGCGCCAGCAGCTTGGACGAGGGTTCGAGGTTGGGAAAACTGTTTTTT
V gene: TRBV5-1; D gene: -; J gene: TRBJ2-7; clone size: few; CDR3 protein: CASSPLLDGEQYF; CDR3 DNA: TGCGCCAGCAGCCCCCTACTTGACGGAGAGCAGTACTTC
V gene: TRBV7-8; D gene: -; J gene: TRBJ2-3; clone size: -; CDR3 protein: CASSLVSRTLSTDTQYF; CDR3 DNA: TGTGCCAGCAGCTTAGTGTCCCGGACACTAAGCACAGATACGCAGTATTTT
V gene: TRBV30; D gene: TRBD2; J gene: TRBJ2-7; clone size: once; CDR3 protein: CAWSTLAGVRYEQYF; CDR3 DNA: TGTGCCTGGAGTACCCTAGCGGGAGTTAGATACGAGCAGTACTTC
V gene: TRBV18; D gene: -; J gene: TRBJ2-3; clone size: -; CDR3 protein: CASSPMATEGRDTQYF; CDR3 DNA: TGTGCCAGCTCACCCATGGCGACGGAGGGTAGGGATACGCAGTATTTT
V gene: TRBV28; D gene: -; J gene: TRBJ2-5; clone size: -; CDR3 protein: CASSRPRGGETQYF; CDR3 DNA: TGTGCCAGCAGTCGGCCCCGGGGTGGAGAGACCCAGTACTTC
V gene: TRBV5-1; D gene: -; J gene: TRBJ1-1; clone size: many; CDR3 protein: CASRGERNTEAFF; CDR3 DNA: TGCGCCAGCAGGGGGGAGCGGAACACTGAAGCTTTCTTT
V gene: TRBV19; D gene: -; J gene: TRBJ2-1; clone size: -; CDR3 protein: CASSIRRVAYNEQFF; CDR3 DNA: TGTGCCAGTAGTATAAGGAGAGTAGCCTACAATGAGCAGTTCTTC
V gene: TRBV4-1; D gene: -; J gene: TRBJ1-2; clone size: -; CDR3 protein: CASSQDREGYYGYTF; CDR3 DNA: TGCGCCAGCAGCCAAGATCGAGAGGGCTACTATGGCTACACCTTC
V gene: TRBV19; D gene: -; J gene: TRBJ2-1; clone size: -; CDR3 protein: CASSALSYNEQFF; CDR3 DNA: TGTGCCAGTAGTGCGCTCTCCTACAATGAGCAGTTCTTC
V gene: TRBV6-6; D gene: -; J gene: TRBJ2-7; clone size: -; CDR3 protein: CASSEGTSTSYEQYF; CDR3 DNA: TGTGCCAGCAGCGAAGGGACCTCTACTTCCTACGAGCAGTACTTC
V gene: TRBV27; D gene: -; J gene: TRBJ2-7; clone size: -; CDR3 protein: CASKNRDDSYEQYF; CDR3 DNA: TGTGCCAGCAAGAACCGGGACGACTCCTACGAGCAGTACTTC
V gene: TRBV9; D gene: -; J gene: TRBJ1-1; clone size: -; CDR3 protein: CASSVDTNRGAFF; CDR3 DNA: TGTGCCAGCAGCGTAGATACTAATCGGGGAGCTTTCTTT
V gene: TRBV7-9; D gene: -; J gene: TRBJ2-1; clone size: -; CDR3 protein: CASSFRWDEQFF; CDR3 DNA: TGTGCCAGCAGCTTTAGATGGGATGAGCAGTTCTTC
V gene: TRBV27; D gene: -; J gene: TRBJ2-7; clone size: -; CDR3 protein: CASSLEGEFPYEQYF; CDR3 DNA: TGTGCCAGCAGTTTGGAAGGGGAGTTTCCCTACGAGCAGTACTTC
V gene: TRBV27; D gene: -; J gene: TRBJ1-3; clone size: many; CDR3 protein: CASRPQGVTNTIYF; CDR3 DNA: TGTGCCAGCAGGCCGCAGGGAGTGACAAACACCATATATTTT